Shown below are 5 T cell receptor beta chains from a single sample sequenced in a study of cytomegalovirus exposure and HLA in healthy donors. Primers: 60 Vbeta forward and 13 Jbeta reverse. Sequencing used immunoSEQ multiplex PCR; TCRdb keeps in-frame clones, though not all of them. The data contain roughly 100,000 clones, more than 60% of them singletons. Sequenced sample: PBMCs. The receptors were sampled from a man aged 60-69 years in good health and CMV-seronegative.

This chain uses TRBV10-1 with TRBJ2-7, with D hard to call. Germline CDR1 WNHNN, CDR2 SYGVQD (reference sequence). With 10 bases removed from V and 7 bases from J, the gap between germline ends came to 23 bases. The CDR3 is 14 residues long. In nucleotides, the CDR3 is TGCGCCACCCAACTACTGAGCTATCACGGAGAGCAGTACTTC. This sequence encodes CATQLLSYHGEQYF.

V gene TRBV7-2 combines with J gene TRBJ2-7; 11 bases fit TRBD2. The CDR3 runs 14 residues. V lost 3 bases and J lost 7; bases outside the gene matches: 5. Germline lookup yields CDR1 SGHTA and CDR2 FQGNSA. CDR3 sequence (DNA): TGTGCCAGCAGCTTTAGCGGGGGGGCTGAGGAGCAGTACTTC. It codes for CASSFSGGAEEQYF. The variable domain in full, completed from reference TRBV7-2 and TRBJ2-7, reads GAGVSQSPSNKVTEKGKDVELRCDPISGHTALYWYRQSLGQGLEFLIYFQGNSAPDKSGLPSDRFSAERTGGSVSTLTIQRTQQEDSAVYLCASSFSGGAEEQYFGPGTRLTVT.

The CDR3 reads CASSVSLNTEAFF. In DNA, the CDR3 is TGTGCCAGCAGCGTTAGTTTGAACACTGAAGCTTTCTTT. The chain joins TRBV9 to TRBJ1-1; D gene unclear. The CDR3 extends over 13 amino acids. Trimming pared 2 bases from V and 0 bases from J, leaving 5 bases between. Germline CDR1 SGDLS, CDR2 YYNGEE.

CDR3 nucleotide sequence: TGTGCCAGCACCCAACTAGATTCCTACGAGCAGTACGTC. Translation gives CASTQLDSYEQYV. V is TRBV7-2 and J is TRBJ2-7, with D possibly matching TRBD2 (5 bases). CDR1 is SGHTA, CDR2 FQGNSA, per germline. The CDR3 runs to 13 residues. With 7 bases removed from V and 1 base from J, the gap between germline ends came to 11 bases.

This sequence joins TRBV6-1 and TRBJ2-7; 8 positions agree with TRBD2. Germline V lookup: CDR1 MNHNS, CDR2 SASEGT. The CDR3 runs to 14 residues. Trimming at V came to 5 bases and at J to 8 bases, leaving 11 bases not matched to a gene. The CDR3, as DNA: TGTGCCAGCAGTCAACTAGCGGAGGTTGCGCAGCAGTACGTC. Amino acid sequence: CASSQLAEVAQQYV.